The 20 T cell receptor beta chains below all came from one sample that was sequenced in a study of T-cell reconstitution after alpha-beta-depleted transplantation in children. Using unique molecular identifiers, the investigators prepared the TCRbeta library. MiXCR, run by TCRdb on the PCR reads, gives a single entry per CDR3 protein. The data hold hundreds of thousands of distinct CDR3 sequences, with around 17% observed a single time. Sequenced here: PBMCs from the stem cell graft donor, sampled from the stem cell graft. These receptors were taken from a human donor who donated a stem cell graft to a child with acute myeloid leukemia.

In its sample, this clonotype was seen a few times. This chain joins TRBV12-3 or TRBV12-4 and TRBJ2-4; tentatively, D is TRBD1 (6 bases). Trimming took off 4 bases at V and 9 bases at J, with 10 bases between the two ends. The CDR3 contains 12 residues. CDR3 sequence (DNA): TGTGCCAGCAGTTGGACAGCCGGCATTCAGTACTTC. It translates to CASSWTAGIQYF.

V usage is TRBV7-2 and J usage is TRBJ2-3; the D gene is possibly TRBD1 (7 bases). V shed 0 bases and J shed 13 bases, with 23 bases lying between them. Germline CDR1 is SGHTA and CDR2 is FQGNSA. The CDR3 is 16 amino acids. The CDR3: CASSLAVTGDLGLEYF. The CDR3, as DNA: TGTGCCAGCAGCTTAGCGGTCACAGGGGACTTGGGCTTGGAGTATTTT.

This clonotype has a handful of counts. CDR3 protein: CATSDPGTGANYGYTF. Here the CDR3 DNA reads TGTGCCACCAGTGACCCCGGGACGGGAGCTAACTATGGCTACACCTTC. J is TRBJ1-2 and V is TRBV24-1; possibly TRBD1 for D (5 bases). V lost 4 bases and J lost 0, with 14 bases in between. The length of the CDR3 is 16 residues. CDR1 is KGHDR, CDR2 SFDVKD, per germline.

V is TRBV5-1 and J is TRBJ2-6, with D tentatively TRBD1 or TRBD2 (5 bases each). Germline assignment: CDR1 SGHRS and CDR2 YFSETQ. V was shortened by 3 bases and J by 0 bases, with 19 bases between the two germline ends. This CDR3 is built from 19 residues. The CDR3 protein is CASSWDRFRHDSGANVLTF. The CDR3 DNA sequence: TGCGCCAGCAGCTGGGACCGGTTTAGGCATGACTCTGGGGCCAACGTCCTGACTTTC.

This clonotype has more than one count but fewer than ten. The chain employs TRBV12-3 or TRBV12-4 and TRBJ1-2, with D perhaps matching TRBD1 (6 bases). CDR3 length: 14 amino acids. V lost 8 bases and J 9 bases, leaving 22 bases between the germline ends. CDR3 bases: TGTGCCAGCTACAAGGGGGAGCCAGGGGAACGCTACACCTTC. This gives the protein CASYKGEPGERYTF.

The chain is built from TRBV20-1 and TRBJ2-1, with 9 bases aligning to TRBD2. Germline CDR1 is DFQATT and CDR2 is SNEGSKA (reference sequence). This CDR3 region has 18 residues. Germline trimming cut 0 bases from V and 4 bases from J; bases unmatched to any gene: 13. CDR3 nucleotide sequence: TGCAGTGCTAGAGATTACGGTTCCGCTAGCGGGGCATACAATGAGCAGTTCTTC. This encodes CSARDYGSASGAYNEQFF.

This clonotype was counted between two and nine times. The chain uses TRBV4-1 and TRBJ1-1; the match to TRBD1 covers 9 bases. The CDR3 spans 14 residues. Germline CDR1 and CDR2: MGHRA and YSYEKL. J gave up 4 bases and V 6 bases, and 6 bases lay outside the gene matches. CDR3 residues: CASRRDRVGTEAFF. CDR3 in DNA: TGCGCCAGCAGGCGGGACAGGGTAGGCACTGAAGCTTTCTTT.

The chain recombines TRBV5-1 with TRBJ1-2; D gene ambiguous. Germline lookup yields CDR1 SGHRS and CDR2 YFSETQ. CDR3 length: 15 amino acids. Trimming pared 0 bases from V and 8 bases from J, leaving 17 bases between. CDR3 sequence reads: CASSLASAGDMGYTF. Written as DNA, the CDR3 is TGCGCCAGCAGCTTGGCGTCGGCGGGAGATATGGGCTACACCTTC. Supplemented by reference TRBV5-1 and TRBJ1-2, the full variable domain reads KAGVTQTPRYLIKTRGQQVTLSCSPISGHRSVSWYQQTPGQGLQFLFEYFSETQRNKGNFPGRFSGRQFSNSRSEMNVSTLELGDSALYLCASSLASAGDMGYTFGSGTRLTVV.

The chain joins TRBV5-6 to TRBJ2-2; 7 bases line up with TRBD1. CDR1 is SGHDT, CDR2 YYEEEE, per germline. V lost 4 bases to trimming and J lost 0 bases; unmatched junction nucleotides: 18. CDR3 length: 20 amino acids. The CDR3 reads CASSAVPGTVSSTNTGELFF. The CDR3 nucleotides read TGTGCCAGCAGCGCGGTTCCCGGGACAGTCTCTAGTACGAACACCGGGGAGCTGTTTTTT.

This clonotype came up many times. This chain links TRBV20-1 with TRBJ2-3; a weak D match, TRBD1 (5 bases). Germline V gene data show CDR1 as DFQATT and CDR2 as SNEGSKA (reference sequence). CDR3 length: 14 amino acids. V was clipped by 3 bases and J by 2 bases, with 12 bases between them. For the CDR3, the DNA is TGCAGTGCTAGGGCCAGGGCTTCCACAGATACGCAGTATTTT. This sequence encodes CSARARASTDTQYF.

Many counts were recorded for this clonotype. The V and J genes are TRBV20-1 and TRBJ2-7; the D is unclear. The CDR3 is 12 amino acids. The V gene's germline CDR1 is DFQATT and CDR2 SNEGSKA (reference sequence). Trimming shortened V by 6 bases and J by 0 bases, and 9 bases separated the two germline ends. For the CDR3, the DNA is TGCAGTGCAACCCCAGCCTCCTACGAGCAGTACTTC. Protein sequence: CSATPASYEQYF.

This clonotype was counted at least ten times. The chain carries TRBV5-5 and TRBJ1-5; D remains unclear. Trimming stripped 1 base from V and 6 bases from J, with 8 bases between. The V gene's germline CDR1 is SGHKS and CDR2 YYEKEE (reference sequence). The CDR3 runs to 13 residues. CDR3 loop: CASSLQSAQPQHF. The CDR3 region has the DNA TGTGCCAGCAGCTTGCAGTCGGCTCAGCCCCAGCATTTT.

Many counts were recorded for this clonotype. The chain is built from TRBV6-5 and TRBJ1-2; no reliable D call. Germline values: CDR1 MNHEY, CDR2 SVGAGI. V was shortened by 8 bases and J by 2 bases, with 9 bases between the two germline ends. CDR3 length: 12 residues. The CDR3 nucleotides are TGTGCCAGCGGGCAGAGCAACTATGGCTACACCTTC. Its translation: CASGQSNYGYTF.

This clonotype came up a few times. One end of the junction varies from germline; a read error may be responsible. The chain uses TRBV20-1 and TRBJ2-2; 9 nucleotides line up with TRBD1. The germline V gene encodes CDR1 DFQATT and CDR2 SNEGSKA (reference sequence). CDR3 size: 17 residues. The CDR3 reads CCARGGDRAANTGELFF. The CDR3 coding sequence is TGCTGTGCTAGAGGAGGGGACAGGGCGGCGAACACCGGGGAGCTGTTTTTT.

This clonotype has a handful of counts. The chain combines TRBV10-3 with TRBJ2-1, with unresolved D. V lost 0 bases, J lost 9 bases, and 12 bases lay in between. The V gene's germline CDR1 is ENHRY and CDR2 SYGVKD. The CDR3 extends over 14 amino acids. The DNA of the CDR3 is TGTGCCATCAGTGAGTCAGGGTCGGCGGTTGAGCAGTTCTTC. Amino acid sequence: CAISESGSAVEQFF.

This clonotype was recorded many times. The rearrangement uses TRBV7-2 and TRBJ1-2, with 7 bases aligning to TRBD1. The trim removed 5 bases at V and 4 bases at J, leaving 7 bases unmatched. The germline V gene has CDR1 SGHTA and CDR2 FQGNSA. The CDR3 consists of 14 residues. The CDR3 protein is CASSTRQGTYGYTF. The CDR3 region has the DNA TGTGCCAGCAGCACCCGACAGGGAACCTATGGCTACACCTTC.

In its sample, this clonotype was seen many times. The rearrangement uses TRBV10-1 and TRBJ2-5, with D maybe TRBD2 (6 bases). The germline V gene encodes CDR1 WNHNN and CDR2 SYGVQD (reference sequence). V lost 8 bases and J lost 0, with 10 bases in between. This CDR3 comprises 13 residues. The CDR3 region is CASGPGDQETQYF. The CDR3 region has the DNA TGCGCCAGCGGACCGGGGGACCAAGAGACCCAGTACTTC.

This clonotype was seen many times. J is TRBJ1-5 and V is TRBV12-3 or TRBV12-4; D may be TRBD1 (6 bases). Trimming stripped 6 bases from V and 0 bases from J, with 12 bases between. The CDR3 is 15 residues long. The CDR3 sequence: CASRTGTSSNQPQHF. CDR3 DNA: TGTGCCAGCAGAACCGGGACATCTAGCAATCAGCCCCAGCATTTT.

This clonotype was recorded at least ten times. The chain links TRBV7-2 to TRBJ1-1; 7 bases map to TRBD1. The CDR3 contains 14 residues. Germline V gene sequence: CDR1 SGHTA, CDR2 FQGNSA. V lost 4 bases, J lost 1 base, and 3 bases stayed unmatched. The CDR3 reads CASSSGQENTEAFF. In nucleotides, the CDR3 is TGTGCCAGCAGCTCCGGACAGGAGAACACTGAAGCTTTCTTT.

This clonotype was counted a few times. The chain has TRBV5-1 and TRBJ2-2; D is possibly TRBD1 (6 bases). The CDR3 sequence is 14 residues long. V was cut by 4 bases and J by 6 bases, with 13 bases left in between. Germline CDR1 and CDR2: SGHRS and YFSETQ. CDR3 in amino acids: CASSLGQQSGELFF. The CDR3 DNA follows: TGCGCCAGCAGCCTAGGACAGCAATCCGGGGAGCTGTTTTTT.